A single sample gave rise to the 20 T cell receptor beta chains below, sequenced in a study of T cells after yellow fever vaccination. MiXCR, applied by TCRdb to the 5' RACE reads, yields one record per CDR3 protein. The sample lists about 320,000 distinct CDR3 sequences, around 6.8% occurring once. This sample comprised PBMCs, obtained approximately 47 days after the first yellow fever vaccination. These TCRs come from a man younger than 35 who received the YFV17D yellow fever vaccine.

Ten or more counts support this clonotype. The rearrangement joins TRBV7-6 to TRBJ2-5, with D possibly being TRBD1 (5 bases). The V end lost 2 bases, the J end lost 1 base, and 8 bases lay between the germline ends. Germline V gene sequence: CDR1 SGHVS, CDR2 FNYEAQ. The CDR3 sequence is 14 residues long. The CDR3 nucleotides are TGTGCCAGCAGCTTATGGGGCAGCCAAGAGACCCAGTACTTC. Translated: CASSLWGSQETQYF.

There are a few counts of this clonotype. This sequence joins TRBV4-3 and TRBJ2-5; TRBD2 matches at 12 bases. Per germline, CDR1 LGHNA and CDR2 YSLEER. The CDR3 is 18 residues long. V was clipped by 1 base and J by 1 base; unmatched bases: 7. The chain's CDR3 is CASSQGASGGAPQETQYF. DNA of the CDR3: TGCGCCAGCAGCCAAGGGGCTAGCGGGGGGGCCCCCCAAGAGACCCAGTACTTC.

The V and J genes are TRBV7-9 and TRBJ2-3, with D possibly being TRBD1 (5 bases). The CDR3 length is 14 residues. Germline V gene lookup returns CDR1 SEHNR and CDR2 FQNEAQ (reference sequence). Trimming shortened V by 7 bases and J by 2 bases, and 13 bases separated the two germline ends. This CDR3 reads CASTPDRNTDTQYF. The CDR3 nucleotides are TGTGCCAGCACCCCTGACAGAAACACAGATACGCAGTATTTT.

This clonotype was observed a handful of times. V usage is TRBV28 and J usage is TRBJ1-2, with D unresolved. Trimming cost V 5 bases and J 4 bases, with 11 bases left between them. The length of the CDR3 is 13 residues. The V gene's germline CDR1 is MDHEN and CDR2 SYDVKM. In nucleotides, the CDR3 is TGTGCCAGCAGTCCGGGCGGGGTCTATGGCTACACCTTC. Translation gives CASSPGGVYGYTF.

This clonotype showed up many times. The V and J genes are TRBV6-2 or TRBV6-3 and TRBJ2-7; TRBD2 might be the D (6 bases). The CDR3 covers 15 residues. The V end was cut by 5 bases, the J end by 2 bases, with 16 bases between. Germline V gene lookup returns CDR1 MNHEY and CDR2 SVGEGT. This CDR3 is CASSRGAPTPYEQYV. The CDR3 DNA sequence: TGTGCCAGCAGTCGCGGGGCTCCTACCCCCTACGAGCAGTACGTC.

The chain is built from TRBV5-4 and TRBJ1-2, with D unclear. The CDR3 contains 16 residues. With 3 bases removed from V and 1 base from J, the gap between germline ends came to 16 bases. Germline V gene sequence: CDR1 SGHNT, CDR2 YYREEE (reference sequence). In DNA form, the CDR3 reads TGTGCCAGCAGCTCGAGGAAGGAAGAATTTAACTATGGCTACACCTTC. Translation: CASSSRKEEFNYGYTF.

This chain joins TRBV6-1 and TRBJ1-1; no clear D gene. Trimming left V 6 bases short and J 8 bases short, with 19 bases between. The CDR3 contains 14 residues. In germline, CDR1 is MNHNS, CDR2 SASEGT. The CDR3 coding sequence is TGTGCCAGCAGCCGATTAGACCGCACCCAAGAAGCTTTCTTT. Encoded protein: CASSRLDRTQEAFF.

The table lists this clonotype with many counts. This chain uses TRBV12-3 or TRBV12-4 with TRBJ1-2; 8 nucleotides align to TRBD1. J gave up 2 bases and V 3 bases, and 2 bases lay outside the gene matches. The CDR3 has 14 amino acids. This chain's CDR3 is CASSLQGANYGYTF. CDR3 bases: TGTGCCAGCAGTTTGCAGGGGGCGAACTATGGCTACACCTTC.

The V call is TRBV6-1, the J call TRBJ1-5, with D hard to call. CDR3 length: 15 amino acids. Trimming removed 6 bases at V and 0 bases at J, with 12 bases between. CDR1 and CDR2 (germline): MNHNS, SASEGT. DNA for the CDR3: TGTGCCAGCAGACGACTCCCGAATAGCAATCAGCCCCAGCATTTT. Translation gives CASRRLPNSNQPQHF.

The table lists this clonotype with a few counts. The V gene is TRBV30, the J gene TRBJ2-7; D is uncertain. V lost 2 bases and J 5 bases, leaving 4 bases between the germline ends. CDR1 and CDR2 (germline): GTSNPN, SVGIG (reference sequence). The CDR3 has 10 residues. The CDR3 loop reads CAWSSDEQYF. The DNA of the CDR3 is TGTGCCTGGAGTTCCGACGAGCAGTACTTC.

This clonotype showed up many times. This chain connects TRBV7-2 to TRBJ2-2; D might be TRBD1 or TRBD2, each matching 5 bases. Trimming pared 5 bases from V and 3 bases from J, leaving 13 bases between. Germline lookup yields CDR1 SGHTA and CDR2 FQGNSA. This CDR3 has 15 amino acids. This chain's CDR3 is CASSDGTGYTGELFF. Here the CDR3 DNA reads TGTGCCAGCAGCGACGGGACGGGCTACACCGGGGAGCTGTTTTTT.

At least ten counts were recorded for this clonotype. DNA of the CDR3: TGCAGTGCTAGGAGGAGCCCCAAAGATACGCAGTATTTT. Its translation is CSARRSPKDTQYF. J is TRBJ2-3 and V is TRBV20-1; no reliable D call. Per the germline V gene, CDR1 is DFQATT and CDR2 is SNEGSKA (reference sequence). V shed 3 bases and J shed 5 bases, with 12 bases lying between them. This CDR3 spans 13 amino acids.

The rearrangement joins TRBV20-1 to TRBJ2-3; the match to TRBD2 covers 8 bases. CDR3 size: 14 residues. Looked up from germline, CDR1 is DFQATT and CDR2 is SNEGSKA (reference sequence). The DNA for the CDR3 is TGCTCTTTTTTAGCGGGAACCAGCACAGATACGCAGTATTTT. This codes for CSFLAGTSTDTQYF.

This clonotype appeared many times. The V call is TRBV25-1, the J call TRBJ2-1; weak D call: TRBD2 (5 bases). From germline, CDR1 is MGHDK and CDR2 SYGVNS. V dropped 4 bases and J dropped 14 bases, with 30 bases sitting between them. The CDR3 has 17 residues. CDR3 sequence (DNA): TGTGCCAGCAGTGCTCATAACGGTGGCGGGTCAAAGGCGCCGGAGTTCTTC. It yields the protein CASSAHNGGGSKAPEFF.

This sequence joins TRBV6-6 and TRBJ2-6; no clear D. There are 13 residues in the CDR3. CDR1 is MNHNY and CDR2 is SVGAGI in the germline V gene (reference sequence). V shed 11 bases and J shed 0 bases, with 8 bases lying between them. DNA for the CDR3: TGTGCCGCCCGCCTCTCTGGGGCCAACGTCCTGACTTTC. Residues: CAARLSGANVLTF.

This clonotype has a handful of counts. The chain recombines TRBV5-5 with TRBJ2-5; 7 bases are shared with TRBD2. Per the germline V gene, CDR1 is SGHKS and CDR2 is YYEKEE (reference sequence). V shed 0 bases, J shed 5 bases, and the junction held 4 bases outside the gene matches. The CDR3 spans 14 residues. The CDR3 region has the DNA TGTGCCAGCAGCTTGGTTTGGGGAGGGGAGACCCAGTACTTC. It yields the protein CASSLVWGGETQYF.

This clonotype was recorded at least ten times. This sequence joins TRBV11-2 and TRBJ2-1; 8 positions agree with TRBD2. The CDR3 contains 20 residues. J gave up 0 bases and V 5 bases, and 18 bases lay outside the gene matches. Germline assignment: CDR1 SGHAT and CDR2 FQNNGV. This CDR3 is CASSQSREGWGGSSYNEQFF. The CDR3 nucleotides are TGTGCCAGCAGCCAATCCCGGGAGGGGTGGGGGGGTAGCTCCTACAATGAGCAGTTCTTC.

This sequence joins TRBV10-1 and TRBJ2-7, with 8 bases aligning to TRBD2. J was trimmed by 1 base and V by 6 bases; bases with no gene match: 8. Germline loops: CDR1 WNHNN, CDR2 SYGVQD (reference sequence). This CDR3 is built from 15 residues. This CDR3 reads CASSPKRGSSYEQYF. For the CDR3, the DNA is TGCGCCAGCAGCCCCAAGCGGGGGTCTTCCTACGAGCAGTACTTC.

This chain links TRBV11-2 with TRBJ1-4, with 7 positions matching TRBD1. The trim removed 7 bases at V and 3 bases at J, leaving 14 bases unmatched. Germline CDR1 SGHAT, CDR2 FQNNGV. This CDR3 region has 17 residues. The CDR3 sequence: CASIVTRQGLPNEKLFF. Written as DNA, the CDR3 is TGTGCCAGCATCGTGACCAGACAGGGTCTGCCTAATGAAAAACTGTTTTTT.

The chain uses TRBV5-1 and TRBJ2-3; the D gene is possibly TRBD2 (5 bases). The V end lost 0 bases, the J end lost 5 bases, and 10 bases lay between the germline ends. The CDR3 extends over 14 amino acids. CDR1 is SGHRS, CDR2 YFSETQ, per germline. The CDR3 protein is CASSLGERRDTQYF. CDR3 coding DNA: TGCGCCAGCAGCTTGGGGGAGCGGAGAGATACGCAGTATTTT.